This entry lists 13 T cell receptor beta chains sequenced from one sample in a study of early T cells in non-severe SARS-CoV-2 infection. From the 5' RACE reads, TCRdb called clonotypes with MiXCR, one entry per CDR3 protein. The data contain approximately 89,000 distinct CDR3 sequences, roughly an eighth of them singletons. Sequencing was done on a sample of whole blood. All receptors come from an adult who was a healthcare worker with PCR-confirmed SARS-CoV-2 infection or an uninfected control (not recorded which).

The V call is TRBV5-5, the J call TRBJ2-3; 8 bases fit TRBD1. CDR3 size: 16 residues. The junction had 9 bases not matched to a gene; V was cut back by 0 bases and J by 6 bases. Germline V gene sequence: CDR1 SGHKS, CDR2 YYEKEE (reference sequence). The CDR3 DNA sequence: TGTGCCAGCAGCTTGGCCCAAGCAGGGGGCTTTGATACGCAGTATTTT. It specifies CASSLAQAGGFDTQYF.

The chain has TRBV5-4 and TRBJ1-1; tentatively, D is TRBD1 (5 bases). CDR3 size: 14 residues. Germline CDR1 SGHNT, CDR2 YYREEE (reference sequence). Trimming removed 0 bases at V and 1 base at J, with 7 bases between. This CDR3 reads CASSLDRSNTEAFF. Here the CDR3 DNA reads TGTGCCAGCAGCTTGGACAGGTCGAACACTGAAGCTTTCTTT.

The CDR3 DNA follows: TGTGCCAGCAGCTTAGATAGGGGACCGACAGGGAGTGAGCAGTTCTTC. It yields the protein CASSLDRGPTGSEQFF. This sequence joins TRBV11-2 and TRBJ2-1; 7 bases are a match to TRBD1. The junction had 11 bases not matched to a gene; V was cut back by 0 bases and J by 9 bases. Germline loops: CDR1 SGHAT, CDR2 FQNNGV. The CDR3 length is 16 residues.

J is TRBJ2-2 and V is TRBV7-3; no definite D call. Germline CDR1 SGHTA, CDR2 FQGTGA. Deletions cut 5 bases from V and 8 bases from J, with 15 bases between. The CDR3 runs 14 residues. CDR3 DNA: TGTGCCAGCAGCGTCCAACTACCTCCAGGGGAGCTGTTTTTT. Its protein product is CASSVQLPPGELFF. The variable domain in full, completed from reference TRBV7-3 and TRBJ2-2, reads GAGVSQTPSNKVTEKGKYVELRCDPISGHTALYWYRQSLGQGPEFLIYFQGTGAADDSGLPNDRFFAVRPEGSVSTLKIQRTERGDSAVYLCASSVQLPPGELFFGEGSRLTVL.

In this sample, this clonotype turned up a few times. J is TRBJ2-1 and V is TRBV7-9; D not certain. V lost 2 bases and J lost 8, with 7 bases in between. The CDR3 has 12 amino acids. The germline CDR1 and CDR2 sequences are SEHNR and FQNEAQ (reference sequence). The CDR3 sequence is CASSLSAYEQFF. The DNA of the CDR3 is TGTGCCAGCAGCTTAAGTGCTTATGAGCAGTTCTTC.

This clonotype appeared many times. The V and J genes are TRBV28 and TRBJ2-3, with D possibly TRBD2 on 6 matching bases. Germline lookup yields CDR1 MDHEN and CDR2 SYDVKM. CDR3 length: 17 amino acids. V gave up 3 bases and J gave up 2 bases, with 18 bases separating them. This CDR3 reads CASSFQFGLTNTDTQYF. CDR3 DNA: TGTGCCAGCAGTTTTCAATTCGGACTAACTAACACAGATACGCAGTATTTT.

This clonotype was recorded at least ten times. The gene calls are TRBV24-1 and TRBJ2-3; 12 bases are a match to TRBD2. Germline V gene lookup returns CDR1 KGHDR and CDR2 SFDVKD. The CDR3 extends over 16 amino acids. The V and J ends lost 6 bases and 5 bases, in that order; junction bases with no gene match: 8. The DNA for the CDR3 is TGTGCCACCAGTTTCGGACTAGCGGGATCGGGAGATACGCAGTATTTT. It specifies CATSFGLAGSGDTQYF.

Many counts were recorded for this clonotype. The chain recombines TRBV19 with TRBJ2-6; D not certain. V lost 10 bases and J 0 bases, leaving 10 bases between the germline ends. Looked up from germline, CDR1 is LNHDA and CDR2 is SQIVND (reference sequence). The CDR3 consists of 14 residues. The CDR3 bases are TGTGCCACGTCCCGCAACTCTGGGGCCAACGTCCTGACTTTC. Its translation is CATSRNSGANVLTF.

The chain is built from TRBV9 and TRBJ2-1; 11 bases match TRBD1. CDR1 and CDR2 from the germline V gene are SGDLS and YYNGEE. The CDR3 consists of 16 residues. J gave up 6 bases and V 2 bases, and 7 bases lay outside the gene matches. This CDR3 reads CASSVTGQGAPNEQFF. CDR3 coding DNA: TGTGCCAGCAGCGTGACTGGACAGGGGGCGCCCAATGAGCAGTTCTTC.

This clonotype was detected ten times or more. The chain has TRBV12-3 or TRBV12-4 and TRBJ2-2, with D possibly being TRBD1 or TRBD2 (5 bases each). This CDR3 has 14 residues. Trimming stripped 6 bases from V and 5 bases from J, with 13 bases between. The CDR3 region is CASRRRDGTGELFF. The CDR3 nucleotides read TGTGCCAGCAGACGCAGGGACGGGACCGGGGAGCTGTTTTTT.

As to this clonotype: The junction and the germline gene differ at one end; a read error may be behind it. This chain links TRBV3-1 with TRBJ1-2, with a possible D match to TRBD1 (5 bases). This CDR3 spans 14 amino acids. Per germline, CDR1 LGHDT and CDR2 YNNKEL (reference sequence). CDR3: CASSKERGVYGYTF. The CDR3, as DNA: TGTGCCAGCAGCAAAGAGAGGGGCGTCTATGGCTACACCTTC.

The chain couples TRBV19 to TRBJ1-6, with D possibly TRBD1 on 5 matching bases. V was trimmed by 3 bases and J by 0 bases, leaving 9 bases between them. The CDR3 totals 16 residues. Germline V CDR1 and CDR2: LNHDA, SQIVND (reference sequence). The CDR3 DNA reads TGTGCCAGTAGTATTGGGGGGAGCTCCTATAATTCACCCCTCCACTTT. Its translation is CASSIGGSSYNSPLHF.

In this sample, this clonotype turned up a few times. The rearrangement links TRBV7-9 to TRBJ1-6; 7 bases align to TRBD1. J lost 13 bases, V lost 4 bases, and 7 bases had no gene match. CDR1 is SEHNR and CDR2 is FQNEAQ in the germline V gene (reference sequence). This CDR3 is 13 amino acids long. CDR3 loop: CASSSPLGGPLHF. The CDR3 nucleotides are TGTGCCAGCAGCTCCCCGCTAGGGGGCCCCCTCCACTTT. Filled out from reference TRBV7-9 and TRBJ1-6, the complete variable domain reads DTGVSQNPRHKITKRGQNVTFRCDPISEHNRLYWYRQTLGQGPEFLTYFQNEAQLEKSRLLSDRFSAERPKGSFSTLEIQRTEQGDSAMYLCASSSPLGGPLHFGNGTRLTVT.